Shown below are 10 T cell receptor beta chains from a single sample sequenced in a study of cytomegalovirus exposure and HLA in healthy donors. Primers: 60 Vbeta forward and 13 Jbeta reverse. Clones were read by immunoSEQ multiplex PCR, and TCRdb kept only the in-frame ones, dropping some. The sample table includes some 200,000 clones. The specimen was PBMCs. The receptors shown here come from a girl aged 2 to 9 in good health and CMV-seropositive.

V and J are TRBV5-4 and TRBJ2-3; TRBD2 might be the D (6 bases). V dropped 2 bases and J dropped 6 bases, with 16 bases sitting between them. This CDR3 has 15 amino acids. Germline V CDR1 and CDR2: SGHNT, YYREEE (reference sequence). This chain's CDR3 is CASSLGRGGTDTQYF. The CDR3 DNA reads as TGTGCCAGCAGCTTAGGTAGAGGCGGGACGGATACGCAGTATTTT.

The CDR3 bases are TGTGCCAGCTCATCTCAGACAGGCCCCTCTGGGGCCAACGTCCTGACTTTC. Encoded protein: CASSSQTGPSGANVLTF. The rearrangement links TRBV18 to TRBJ2-6; D is possibly TRBD1 (6 bases). The germline gives CDR1 KGHSH, CDR2 LQKENI. Trimming took 5 bases from V and 0 from J, leaving 14 bases between them. CDR3 length equals 17 residues.

The CDR3 sequence: CASSLSMVAGGVDEQYF. Here the CDR3 DNA reads TGTGCCAGCAGTTTATCAATGGTAGCGGGAGGGGTTGACGAGCAGTACTTC. The chain recombines TRBV27 with TRBJ2-5; 11 bases align to TRBD2. The DNA end is more similar to TRBJ2-7, so the J call may be wrong. Germline V CDR1 and CDR2: MNHEY, SMNVEV (reference sequence). The CDR3 is 17 amino acids.

V is TRBV5-8 and J is TRBJ2-1; TRBD2 aligns across 8 bases. Per germline, CDR1 SGHTS and CDR2 YDEGEE. The V and J ends lost 0 bases and 3 bases, in that order; junction bases with no gene match: 5. The CDR3 has 16 residues. CDR3 bases: TGTGCCAGCAGCTTGGCGGCGGGAGGCTACTACAATGAGCAGTTCTTC. It yields the protein CASSLAAGGYYNEQFF. Complete variable domain (other parts from reference TRBV5-8 and TRBJ2-1): EAGVTQSPTHLIKTRGQQATLRCSPISGHTSVYWYQQALGLGLQFLLWYDEGEERNRGNFPPRFSGRQFPNYSSELNVNALELEDSALYLCASSLAAGGYYNEQFFGPGTRLTVL.

V gene TRBV10-3 combines with J gene TRBJ1-2; 8 bases map to TRBD1. The junction had 10 bases not matched to a gene; V was cut back by 6 bases and J by 4 bases. Germline V gene sequence: CDR1 ENHRY, CDR2 SYGVKD. The length of the CDR3 is 15 residues. This chain's CDR3 is CAISRQGINGYGYTF. CDR3 DNA: TGTGCCATCAGCCGACAGGGGATCAACGGCTATGGCTACACCTTC.

About this clone: Because it lacks the conserved phenylalanine or tryptophan at the end, this CDR3 is likely a read error. The chain links TRBV10-3 to TRBJ1-2; D remains ambiguous. Germline lookup yields CDR1 ENHRY and CDR2 SYGVKD. V was clipped by 8 bases and J by 4 bases, with 17 bases between them. CDR3 length equals 14 residues. The CDR3 bases are TGTGCCATCGAGGAGTCCGCCGGTGGCTATGGCTACACCCTC. It encodes CAIEESAGGYGYTL.

The chain uses TRBV9 and TRBJ2-5, with 9 nucleotides matching TRBD2. CDR1 and CDR2 (germline): SGDLS, YYNGEE. V shed 3 bases, J shed 1 base, and the junction held 4 bases outside the gene matches. CDR3 length: 15 residues. The DNA of the CDR3 is TGTGCCAGCAGCGCAGCGGGAGGTTCCCAAGAGACCCAGTACTTC. This gives the protein CASSAAGGSQETQYF.

The chain links TRBV11-3 to TRBJ2-1, with 9 nucleotides matching TRBD2. Germline CDR1 reads SGHNT; CDR2 reads YENEEA. The junction had 4 bases not matched to a gene; V was cut back by 5 bases and J by 11 bases. This CDR3 comprises 12 residues. The CDR3 loop reads CASSETSGKQFF. In nucleotides, the CDR3 is TGTGCCAGCAGCGAGACTAGCGGTAAGCAGTTCTTC.

The chain carries TRBV11-2 and TRBJ1-1; no firm D call. The V gene lost 1 base and the J gene lost 8 bases, with 8 bases spanning the gap. The length of the CDR3 is 12 residues. CDR1 is SGHAT and CDR2 is FQNNGV in the germline V gene. This chain's CDR3 is CASSLAGGEAFF. The CDR3 DNA reads TGTGCCAGCAGCTTAGCAGGAGGGGAAGCTTTCTTT.

The chain has TRBV6-6 and TRBJ1-1; TRBD1 agrees at 9 bases. V was pared by 7 bases and J by 5 bases, with 8 bases of the junction left unmatched. This CDR3 comprises 14 residues. CDR1 is MNHNY, CDR2 SVGAGI, per germline (reference sequence). DNA for the CDR3: TGTGCCAGCACAGGGACAGGGAGGTTTACTGAAGCTTTCTTT. It encodes CASTGTGRFTEAFF.